This T cell receptor (beta chain) was sequenced for a study of T cells in Graves' hyperthyroidism and ophthalmopathy. Whole-study findings and limits: Ophthalmopathy and stable hyperthyroidism were separated by a 13 V-J model.

The sample holds a few counts of this clonotype. Its specificity is unknown. What was amplified from RNA transcripts were TCR beta CDR3 regions. First-round RT-PCR of the TCR CDR3 relied on the HTBI primer set. TCRdb redid the calling of the multiplex PCR reads with MiXCR, one entry per CDR3 protein. The profile shows roughly 800,000 distinct CDR3 sequences, 35% to 45% of them singletons. Looked up from germline, CDR1 is ENHRY and CDR2 is SYGVKD. Trimming cost V 11 bases and J 2 bases; bases outside gene matches: 3. The CDR3 is 12 amino acids. Thyroid ultrasound and orbital computed tomography, with clinical symptoms and serum thyroxine and TRAb, informed diagnoses.

Source material: blood. The sequence came from a man younger than 35 with Graves' hyperthyroidism. V is TRBV10-3 and J is TRBJ2-7; 10 bases match TRBD1. CDR3: CAVGTGAYEQYF. CDR3 in DNA: TGTGCCGTCGGGACAGGGGCCTACGAGCAGTACTTC.